Listed below are T cell receptor beta chains from one sample, sequenced in a study of metastatic and nonmetastatic thyroid tumors. TCRdb reprocessed the PCR reads using MiXCR. The table records roughly 14,000 clones, 30% to 35% of them present only once. The sample comprised blood. The origin of the receptors is a female donor with papillary thyroid cancer or a benign thyroid nodule (not recorded which). Some clones in this sample may be carry-over from other donors' samples. Each CDR3 is given with its conserved first and last residue.

v_gene: TRBV6-5; j_gene: TRBJ1-6; CDR3aa: CASSYAVSYNSPLHF
v_gene: TRBV27; j_gene: TRBJ2-7; CDR3aa: CASSSWTGTGINEQYF
v_gene: TRBV25-1; j_gene: TRBJ2-5; CDR3aa: CASSERGTQYF
v_gene: TRBV30; j_gene: TRBJ2-5; CDR3aa: CAWRMGRGGKETQYF
v_gene: TRBV9; j_gene: TRBJ2-3; CDR3aa: CASSDPEGGGDDTQYF
v_gene: TRBV10-3; j_gene: TRBJ2-3; CDR3aa: CAISREDTQYF
v_gene: TRBV6-1; j_gene: TRBJ2-5; CDR3aa: CASSPRVQETQYF
v_gene: TRBV4-1; j_gene: TRBJ2-2; CDR3aa: CASRPGQGMHGELFF
v_gene: TRBV6-2/TRBV6-3; j_gene: TRBJ1-5; CDR3aa: CASNRQGGGQTQHF
v_gene: TRBV20-1; j_gene: TRBJ2-7; CDR3aa: CSASLGEYEQYF
v_gene: TRBV6-1; j_gene: TRBJ2-7; CDR3aa: CASRRGSYEQYF
v_gene: TRBV5-1; j_gene: TRBJ1-1; CDR3aa: CASSLASTVEAFF
v_gene: TRBV7-7; j_gene: TRBJ2-1; CDR3aa: CASSAAGGGSEEQFF
v_gene: TRBV6-2/TRBV6-3; j_gene: TRBJ2-1; CDR3aa: CASSYVAGGSNEQFF
v_gene: TRBV4-2; j_gene: TRBJ2-5; CDR3aa: CASSQVLAGGKETQYF
v_gene: TRBV30; j_gene: TRBJ1-4; CDR3aa: CAWGGTGLIGEKLFF
v_gene: TRBV27; j_gene: TRBJ2-6; CDR3aa: CASSLRWGVGANVLTF
v_gene: TRBV20-1; j_gene: TRBJ2-1; CDR3aa: CSAQSSGPYNEQFF
v_gene: TRBV5-1; j_gene: TRBJ2-3; CDR3aa: CASRLTDEPSGTQYF
v_gene: TRBV3-1; j_gene: TRBJ1-2; CDR3aa: CASSGDRGSYGYTF
v_gene: TRBV25-1; j_gene: TRBJ2-5; CDR3aa: CASSEVRAEETQYF
v_gene: TRBV18; j_gene: TRBJ2-4; CDR3aa: CASSQSTDIQYF
v_gene: TRBV3-1; j_gene: TRBJ1-1; CDR3aa: CASSRSRATEAFF
v_gene: TRBV5-1; j_gene: TRBJ2-5; CDR3aa: CASSGPLGAGAETQYF
v_gene: TRBV6-1; j_gene: TRBJ2-2; CDR3aa: CASSLTTDGAGELFF
v_gene: TRBV30; j_gene: TRBJ2-2; CDR3aa: CAWTGWEAGEQFF
v_gene: TRBV7-6; j_gene: TRBJ2-5; CDR3aa: CVSSLNSGVYQETQYF
v_gene: TRBV6-1; j_gene: TRBJ1-2; CDR3aa: CASSEVSADYGYTF
v_gene: TRBV5-6; j_gene: TRBJ2-7; CDR3aa: CASSRWGVMRHEQYF
v_gene: TRBV30; j_gene: TRBJ2-2; CDR3aa: CAWSKPDRGFTGELFF
v_gene: TRBV6-1; j_gene: TRBJ1-6; CDR3aa: CASSDWGFSYNSPLHF
v_gene: TRBV5-6; j_gene: TRBJ1-5; CDR3aa: CASSQQGVGQPQHF
v_gene: TRBV6-2/TRBV6-3; j_gene: TRBJ2-7; CDR3aa: CASSYSIDREQYF
v_gene: TRBV7-2; j_gene: TRBJ2-2; CDR3aa: CASSPDGNTGELFF
v_gene: TRBV19; j_gene: TRBJ2-3; CDR3aa: CASSMGGVTDTQYF
v_gene: TRBV27; j_gene: TRBJ2-5; CDR3aa: CASSSGRADGTQYF
v_gene: TRBV11-2; j_gene: TRBJ2-1; CDR3aa: CASSLVVASRLREQFF
v_gene: TRBV7-2; j_gene: TRBJ2-1; CDR3aa: CASSLGVGRIQFF
v_gene: TRBV27; j_gene: TRBJ2-1; CDR3aa: CASSVAATVAGVYNEQFF
v_gene: TRBV9; j_gene: TRBJ2-5; CDR3aa: CASRGEQETQYF
v_gene: TRBV3-1; j_gene: TRBJ1-3; CDR3aa: CASSSRQSSGNTIYF
v_gene: TRBV5-6; j_gene: TRBJ2-3; CDR3aa: CASSLAGGTDTQYF
v_gene: TRBV7-3; j_gene: TRBJ2-1; CDR3aa: CASSPGHSNEQFF
v_gene: TRBV18; j_gene: TRBJ2-7; CDR3aa: CASSPQGAPYEQYF
v_gene: TRBV2; j_gene: TRBJ2-4; CDR3aa: CASSERREIQYF
v_gene: TRBV4-1; j_gene: TRBJ2-7; CDR3aa: CASSQTIPGLAYEQYF
v_gene: TRBV30; j_gene: TRBJ1-6; CDR3aa: CAWSRGNSPLHF
v_gene: TRBV20-1; j_gene: TRBJ2-7; CDR3aa: CSASFGPSYEQYF
v_gene: TRBV5-6; j_gene: TRBJ2-7; CDR3aa: CASSRIAREQYF
v_gene: TRBV6-5; j_gene: TRBJ2-3; CDR3aa: CASSYSLYTQYF
v_gene: TRBV3-1; j_gene: TRBJ2-7; CDR3aa: CASSQEGLAGVYEQYF
v_gene: TRBV5-6; j_gene: TRBJ1-2; CDR3aa: CASSPGTGFLDGYTF
v_gene: TRBV28; j_gene: TRBJ1-2; CDR3aa: CATSEDSNYGYTF
v_gene: TRBV7-9; j_gene: TRBJ2-7; CDR3aa: CASSLLMNEQYF
v_gene: TRBV20-1; j_gene: TRBJ1-1; CDR3aa: CSASRYLAGTYRLYEAFF